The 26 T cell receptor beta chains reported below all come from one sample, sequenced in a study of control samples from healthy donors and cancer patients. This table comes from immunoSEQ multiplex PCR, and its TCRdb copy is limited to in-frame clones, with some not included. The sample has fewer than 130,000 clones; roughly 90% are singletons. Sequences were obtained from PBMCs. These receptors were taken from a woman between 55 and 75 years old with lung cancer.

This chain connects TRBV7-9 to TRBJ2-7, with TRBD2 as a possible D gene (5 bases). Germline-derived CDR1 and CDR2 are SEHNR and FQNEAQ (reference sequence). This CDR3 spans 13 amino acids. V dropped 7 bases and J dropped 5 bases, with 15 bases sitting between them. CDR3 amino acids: CASINTRVDEQYF. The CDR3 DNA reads TGTGCCAGCATCAATACTAGGGTGGACGAGCAGTACTTC.

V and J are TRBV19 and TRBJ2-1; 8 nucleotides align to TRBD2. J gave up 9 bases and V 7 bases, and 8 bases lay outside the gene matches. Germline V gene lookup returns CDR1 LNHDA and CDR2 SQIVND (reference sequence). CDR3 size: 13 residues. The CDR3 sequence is CASTGTRGAEQFF. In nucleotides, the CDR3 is TGTGCCAGTACTGGGACTAGAGGAGCTGAGCAGTTCTTC.

CDR3 DNA: TGTGCCAGCAGCCCTAGGGGGAGCGGGAGAACTGGGGCCAACGTCCTGACTTTC. Translating it yields CASSPRGSGRTGANVLTF. The V gene is TRBV9, the J gene TRBJ2-6; 8 bases fit TRBD2. This CDR3 comprises 18 residues. Per germline, CDR1 SGDLS and CDR2 YYNGEE. The trim removed 4 bases at V and 2 bases at J, leaving 11 bases unmatched.

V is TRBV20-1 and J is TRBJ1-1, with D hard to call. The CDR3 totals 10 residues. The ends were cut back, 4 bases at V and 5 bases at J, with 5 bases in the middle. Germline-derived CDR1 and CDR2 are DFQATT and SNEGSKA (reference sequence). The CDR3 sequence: CSAIRTEAFF. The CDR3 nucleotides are TGCAGTGCTATTAGGACTGAAGCTTTCTTT.

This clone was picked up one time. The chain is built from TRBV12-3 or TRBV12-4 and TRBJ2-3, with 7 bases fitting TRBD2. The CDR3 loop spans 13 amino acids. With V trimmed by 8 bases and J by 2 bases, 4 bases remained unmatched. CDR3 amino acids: CASARGDTDTQYF. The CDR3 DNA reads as TGTGCCAGCGCTCGGGGGGACACAGATACGCAGTATTTT.

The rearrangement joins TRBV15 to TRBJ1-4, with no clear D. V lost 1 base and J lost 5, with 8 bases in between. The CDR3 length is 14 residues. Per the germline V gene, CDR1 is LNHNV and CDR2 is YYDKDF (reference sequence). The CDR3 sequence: CATSRGVGNEKLFF. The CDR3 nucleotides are TGTGCCACCAGCAGAGGAGTGGGGAATGAAAAACTGTTTTTT.

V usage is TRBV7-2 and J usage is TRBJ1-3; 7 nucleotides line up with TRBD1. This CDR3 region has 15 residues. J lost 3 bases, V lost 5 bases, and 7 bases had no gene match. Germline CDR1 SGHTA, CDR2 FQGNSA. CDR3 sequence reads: CASSPTGTVGNTIYF. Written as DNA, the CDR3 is TGTGCCAGCAGCCCAACCGGGACAGTTGGAAACACCATATATTTT.

CDR3 region: CASSLAVTGTGNDEQYF. In DNA form, the CDR3 reads TGCGCCAGCAGCTTGGCAGTAACCGGGACAGGGAATGACGAGCAGTACTTC. The rearrangement uses TRBV5-1 and TRBJ2-7; 9 positions match TRBD1. Germline V lookup: CDR1 SGHRS, CDR2 YFSETQ. V trimming: 0 bases; J trimming: 5 bases; junction bases outside the gene matches: 12. The CDR3 has 17 residues.

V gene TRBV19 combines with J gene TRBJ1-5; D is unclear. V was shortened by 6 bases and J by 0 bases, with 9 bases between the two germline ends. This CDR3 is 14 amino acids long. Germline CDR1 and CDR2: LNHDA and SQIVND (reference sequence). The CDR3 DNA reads TGTGCCAGTAGATCCCCGGGTAGCAATCAGCCCCAGCATTTT. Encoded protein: CASRSPGSNQPQHF.

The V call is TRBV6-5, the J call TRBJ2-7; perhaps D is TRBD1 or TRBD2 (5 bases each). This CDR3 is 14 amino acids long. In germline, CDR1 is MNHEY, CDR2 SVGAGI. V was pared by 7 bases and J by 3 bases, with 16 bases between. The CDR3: CASTLQGTLYEQYF. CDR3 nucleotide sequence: TGTGCCAGCACTCTACAAGGGACGCTCTACGAGCAGTACTTC.

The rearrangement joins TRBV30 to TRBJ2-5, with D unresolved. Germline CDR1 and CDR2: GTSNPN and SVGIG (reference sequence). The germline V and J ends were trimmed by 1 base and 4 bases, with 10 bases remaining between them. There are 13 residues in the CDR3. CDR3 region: CAWSGLGLETQYF. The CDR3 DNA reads TGTGCCTGGAGTGGTTTAGGGCTAGAGACCCAGTACTTC.

The CDR3 sequence: CASSRGGQGKETQYF. The DNA for the CDR3 is TGTGCCAGCAGCCGAGGGGGACAGGGTAAAGAGACCCAGTACTTC. The rearrangement links TRBV7-3 to TRBJ2-5; 9 bases match TRBD1. The CDR3 totals 15 residues. Germline CDR1 is SGHTA and CDR2 is FQGTGA. V lost 5 bases and J lost 3; bases outside the gene matches: 7. Looking up the rest from reference TRBV7-3 and TRBJ2-5 gives the full variable domain: GAGVSQTPSNKVTEKGKYVELRCDPISGHTALYWYRQSLGQGPEFLIYFQGTGAADDSGLPNDRFFAVRPEGSVSTLKIQRTERGDSAVYLCASSRGGQGKETQYFGPGTRLLVL.

Here the CDR3 DNA reads TGTGCCACCAGCAGAGGGGGGAACCTGACACCCCTCCACTTT. Translating gives CATSRGGNLTPLHF. This sequence joins TRBV15 and TRBJ1-6; tentative D call: TRBD1 (5 bases). This CDR3 spans 14 amino acids. V was pared by 1 base and J by 11 bases, with 12 bases between. Looked up from germline, CDR1 is LNHNV and CDR2 is YYDKDF (reference sequence). The full variable domain, its missing parts supplied by reference TRBV15 and TRBJ1-6, is DAMVIQNPRYQVTQFGKPVTLSCSQTLNHNVMYWYQQKSSQAPKLLFHYYDKDFNNEADTPDNFQSRRPNTSFCFLDIRSPGLGDTAMYLCATSRGGNLTPLHFGNGTRLTVT.

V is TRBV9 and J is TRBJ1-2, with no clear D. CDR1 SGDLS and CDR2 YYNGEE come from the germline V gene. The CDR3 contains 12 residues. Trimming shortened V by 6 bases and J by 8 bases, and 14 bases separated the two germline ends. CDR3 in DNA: TGTGCCAGCAACAATCCGTCGGGGGGCTACACCTTC. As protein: CASNNPSGGYTF.

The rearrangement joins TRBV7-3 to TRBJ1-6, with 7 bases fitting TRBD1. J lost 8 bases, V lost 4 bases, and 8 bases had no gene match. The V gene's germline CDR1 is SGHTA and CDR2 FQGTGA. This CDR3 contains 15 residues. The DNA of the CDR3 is TGTGCCAGCAGCTCTAGCCCAGGGACAGATTCACCCCTCCACTTT. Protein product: CASSSSPGTDSPLHF.

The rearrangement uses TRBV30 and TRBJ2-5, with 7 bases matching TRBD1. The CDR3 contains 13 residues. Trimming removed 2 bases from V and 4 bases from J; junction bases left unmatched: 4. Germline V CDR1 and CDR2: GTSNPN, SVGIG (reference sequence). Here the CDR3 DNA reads TGTGCCTGGAGTCCGACAGGGAGAGAGACCCAGTACTTC. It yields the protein CAWSPTGRETQYF.

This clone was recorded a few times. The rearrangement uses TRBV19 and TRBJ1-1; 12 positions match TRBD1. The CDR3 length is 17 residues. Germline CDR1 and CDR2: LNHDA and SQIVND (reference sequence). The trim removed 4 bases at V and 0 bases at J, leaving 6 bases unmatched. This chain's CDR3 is CASSTLGQGAVNTEAFF. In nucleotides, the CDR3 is TGTGCCAGTAGTACCCTGGGACAGGGGGCTGTGAACACTGAAGCTTTCTTT.

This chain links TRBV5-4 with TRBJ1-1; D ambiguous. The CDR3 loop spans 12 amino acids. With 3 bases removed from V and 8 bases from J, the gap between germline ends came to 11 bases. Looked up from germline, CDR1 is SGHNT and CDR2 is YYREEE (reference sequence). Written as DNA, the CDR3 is TGTGCCAGCAGCTCTTTGACTCAGGAAGCTTTCTTT. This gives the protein CASSSLTQEAFF.

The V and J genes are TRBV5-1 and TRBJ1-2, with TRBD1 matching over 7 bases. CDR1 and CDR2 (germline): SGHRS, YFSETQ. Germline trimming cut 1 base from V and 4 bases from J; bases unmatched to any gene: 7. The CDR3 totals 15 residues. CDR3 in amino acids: CASSLMTGTAYGYTF. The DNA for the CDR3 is TGCGCCAGCAGCTTGATGACCGGGACAGCCTATGGCTACACCTTC.

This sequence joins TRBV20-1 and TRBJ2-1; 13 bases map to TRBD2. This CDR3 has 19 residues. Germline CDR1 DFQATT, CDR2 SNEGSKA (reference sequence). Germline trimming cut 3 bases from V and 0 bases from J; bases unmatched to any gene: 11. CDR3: CSASTSGGGPASSYNEQFF. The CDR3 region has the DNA TGCAGTGCTAGTACTAGCGGGGGGGGTCCCGCAAGCTCCTACAATGAGCAGTTCTTC.

This CDR3 is CASSGQRGETQYF. As DNA, the CDR3 is TGTGCCAGTTCGGGACAACGTGGAGAGACCCAGTACTTC. The genes are TRBV19 and TRBJ2-5; tentatively, D is TRBD1 (6 bases). This CDR3 spans 13 amino acids. The V and J ends lost 8 bases and 4 bases respectively, with 14 bases between them. CDR1 and CDR2 (germline): LNHDA, SQIVND (reference sequence).

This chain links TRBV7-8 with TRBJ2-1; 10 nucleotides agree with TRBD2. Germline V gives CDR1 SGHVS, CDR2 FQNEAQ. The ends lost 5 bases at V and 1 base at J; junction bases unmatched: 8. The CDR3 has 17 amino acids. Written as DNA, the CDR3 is TGTGCCAGCAGCCGAAGCGGGAGGGCCTTATCCTACAATGAGCAGTTCTTC. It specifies CASSRSGRALSYNEQFF.

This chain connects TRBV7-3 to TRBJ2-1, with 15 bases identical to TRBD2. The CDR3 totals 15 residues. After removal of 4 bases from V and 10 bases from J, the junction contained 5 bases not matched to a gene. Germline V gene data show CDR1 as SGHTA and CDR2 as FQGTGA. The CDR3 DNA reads TGTGCCAGCAGCTACACCGGGACTAGCGGGGGGGAGCAGTTCTTC. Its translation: CASSYTGTSGGEQFF.

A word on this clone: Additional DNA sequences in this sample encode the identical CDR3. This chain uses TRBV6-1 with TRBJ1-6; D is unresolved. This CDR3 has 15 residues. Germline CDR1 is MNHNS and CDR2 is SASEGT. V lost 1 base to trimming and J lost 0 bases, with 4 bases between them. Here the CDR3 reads CASSEGVSYNSPLHF. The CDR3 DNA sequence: TGTGCCAGCAGTGAAGGAGTCTCCTATAATTCACCCCTCCACTTT.

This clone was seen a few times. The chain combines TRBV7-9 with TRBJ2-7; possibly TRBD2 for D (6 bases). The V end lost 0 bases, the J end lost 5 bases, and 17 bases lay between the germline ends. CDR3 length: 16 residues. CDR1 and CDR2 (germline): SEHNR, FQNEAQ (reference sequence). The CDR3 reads CASSLAAGPGNHEQYF. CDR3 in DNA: TGTGCCAGCAGCTTAGCCGCGGGGCCGGGTAACCACGAGCAGTACTTC. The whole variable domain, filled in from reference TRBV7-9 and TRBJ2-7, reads DTGVSQNPRHKITKRGQNVTFRCDPISEHNRLYWYRQTLGQGPEFLTYFQNEAQLEKSRLLSDRFSAERPKGSFSTLEIQRTEQGDSAMYLCASSLAAGPGNHEQYFGPGTRLTVT.

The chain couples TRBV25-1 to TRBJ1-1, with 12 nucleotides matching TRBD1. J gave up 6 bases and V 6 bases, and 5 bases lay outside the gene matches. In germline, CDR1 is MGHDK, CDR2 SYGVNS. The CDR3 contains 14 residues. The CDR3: CASRGQGARAEAFF. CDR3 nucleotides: TGTGCCAGCAGGGGACAGGGGGCGAGGGCTGAAGCTTTCTTT.